This record looks at one TCR beta chain sequence and its context. The clone's antigen remains unknown. Base-call qualities are not available, and no considerably larger clone is one nucleotide away. This sample is part of a study of T cells in Graves' hyperthyroidism and ophthalmopathy (dated 2019 in TCRdb). About the study as a whole: Peripheral blood was collected at initial diagnosis, before any treatment. To identify distinguishing TCR V-J signatures, a discovery cohort of 100 patients was used, comprising 43 with Graves' ophthalmopathy and 55 to 65 with stable Graves' hyperthyroidism. Whether ophthalmopathy could be predicted prospectively was tested in an independent validation cohort made up of 18 to 20 hyperthyroidism patients plus 17 patients who later progressed to ophthalmopathy. The approximately 100 discovery patients were divided at random into training and test sets in a 7:3 ratio. In addition, the study compared T-cell repertoires in thyroid tissue and in blood from about 6 Graves' hyperthyroidism patients. Once sampling was done, hyperthyroidism patients were given methimazole at a starting dose of 30 mg daily, whereas ophthalmopathy patients were given high-dose intravenous methylprednisolone. The paper reports TCR Vbeta CDR3 sequencing of some 140 peripheral blood samples: under 45 ophthalmopathy, 75 to 80 hyperthyroidism and around 17 progressor patients. Findings and caveats that apply to the study as a whole: In validation, the model predicted progression to ophthalmopathy with 55% to 71% sensitivity and approximately 72% specificity, a median of 6.5 months before onset. A model built on a 13 V-J signature distinguished ophthalmopathy from stable hyperthyroidism, reaching 85% to 90% sensitivity and around 81% specificity in cross-validation and 80%/75% in testing. Most expanded thyroid clonotypes (frequency above 0.001) were also detected in blood, a finding suggesting that blood repertoires may reflect thyroid immune responses. No statistical method was used to set the sample size in advance, and investigators knew the group allocation.

Graves' hyperthyroidism was defined as stable when no progression to ophthalmopathy occurred over 18 months of follow-up. The hyperthyroidism patients were between 18 and 65 years old and newly diagnosed, with a disease duration of less than 2 months. The study excluded patients with uncontrolled infections, other autoimmune diseases, pregnancy or lactation. Clinical symptoms, serum thyroxine and TRAb, thyroid ultrasound, and orbital computed tomography formed the basis for the diagnoses. PBMCs were separated from 10 ml of fresh peripheral blood using Ficoll-Paque density gradient centrifugation. Total RNA was extracted with Trizol reagent, and quality was checked on an Agilent 2100 Bioanalyzer. According to the germline V gene, CDR1 reads SGHTA and CDR2 reads FQGNSA. The V end gives up 4 bases and the J end 6 bases, leaving 5 bases in the junction not matched to a gene. Measured from the cysteine to the phenylalanine, the CDR3 is 14 residues long. Only the CDR3 part of the read is kept: 42 bases, read in frame from the first base.

The TCR beta CDR3 regions were amplified from the RNA transcripts. A first-round RT-PCR of the TCR CDR3 used the HTBI primer set with the Qiagen OneStep RT-PCR kit. A second multiplex PCR round built the libraries, followed by size selection and purification. Sequencing of the libraries was done on an Illumina HiSeq2000 using paired-end 100 bp reads. Per the source publication's procedure: Raw data were processed with SOAPnuke, discarding reads with adapters, uncalled bases, mean Phred below 15, or no exact constant-primer or identifier match. High-quality paired reads were merged with COPE v1.2.5, and unique nucleotide sequences were defined as clonotypes. MiTCR v1.1 was used to align the clonotypes against IMGT TRBV, TRBD and TRBJ reference segments. Only V-J combinations with frequency above 0.0001, covering approximately 99% of repertoires, were analysed. The TCS score was defined as F50 (clonal expansion) divided by E x V (chaos), with BLOSUM62-based TCRdist calculated between CDR3 peptides within each V-J. Welch's t-statistics and random forest reduced just over 500 V-J features to 10 to 15, which were used in a naive Bayes classifier (R e1071). The Morisita-Horn index was used to measure how similar the thyroid and blood repertoires were. The public sequencing data were trimmed at Q25 with fastp and processed into clonotypes with MiXCR by TCRdb, which kept only in-frame beta chains. Entries are consolidated by CDR3 protein sequence, retaining the most common genes and DNA. The V and J calls were determined by TCRdb, not by the authors. In this sample the table shows hundreds of thousands of distinct CDR3 sequences, roughly 37% of which occur a single time. The ten largest make up about 8.9% of the sample.

The chain is made from TRBV7-2 and TRBJ2-2, and TRBD2 aligns with 7 junction nucleotides. This clonotype was sampled from a man between 18 and 35 years old with Graves' hyperthyroidism. Sequenced material: blood. The nucleotide sequence reads as follows: TGTGCCAGCAGCTCAGTCGCGGGGGCCGGGGAGCTGTTTTTT. It specifies CASSSVAGAGELFF.